The 20 T cell receptor beta chains reported below all come from one sample, sequenced in a study of T-cell memory formation after mild COVID-19. One entry per CDR3 protein, called by TCRdb with MiXCR from the 5' RACE reads. The sample includes 180,000 or so distinct CDR3 sequences, more than 9% of them seen just once. What was sequenced was PBMCs or a T cell subset sorted from them (not recorded which). The receptors were sampled from a man between 18 and 35 years old who had mild COVID-19 (a few samples of this study predate the infection). Cell type and time point are not known.

This clonotype was detected a few times. V usage is TRBV7-6 and J usage is TRBJ1-5; TRBD1 might be the D (5 bases). The CDR3 contains 15 residues. Germline CDR1 is SGHVS and CDR2 is FNYEAQ. V dropped 3 bases and J dropped 4 bases, with 13 bases sitting between them. Written as DNA, the CDR3 is TGTGCCAGCAGCTTGTACGGGGGAACAAATCAGCCCCAGCATTTT. Translating it yields CASSLYGGTNQPQHF.

V usage is TRBV11-1 and J usage is TRBJ2-5; D may correspond to TRBD1 or TRBD2 (5 bases each). The CDR3 has 18 residues. From germline, CDR1 is SGHAT and CDR2 FQDESV (reference sequence). V was pared by 4 bases and J by 4 bases, with 25 bases between. CDR3 sequence (DNA): TGTGCCAGCAGCTCGGCTCAGAGGGACCCCCTGGGGATAGAGACCCAGTACTTC. Translation gives CASSSAQRDPLGIETQYF.

The chain employs TRBV3-1 and TRBJ2-3; tentatively, D is TRBD2 (6 bases). The CDR3 sequence is 18 residues long. Germline V gene data show CDR1 as LGHDT and CDR2 as YNNKEL (reference sequence). V was shortened by 1 base and J by 1 base, with 18 bases between the two germline ends. CDR3 coding DNA: TGTGCCAGCAGCCAAGGTTCCCTAGCGTGGGCCGGCACAGATACGCAGTATTTT. Its translation: CASSQGSLAWAGTDTQYF.

This clonotype was seen ten or more times. The chain combines TRBV29-1 with TRBJ2-5; no definite D call. Looked up from germline, CDR1 is SQVTM and CDR2 is ANQGSEA. This CDR3 is built from 13 residues. The V gene lost 4 bases and the J gene lost 4 bases, with 13 bases spanning the gap. The CDR3 bases are TGCAGCGTTGCGCCGGCCGCCGGAGAGACCCAGTACTTC. It codes for CSVAPAAGETQYF.

This clonotype occurred many times. This rearrangement joins TRBV7-8 to TRBJ1-3; tentatively, D is TRBD1 (6 bases). Per germline, CDR1 SGHVS and CDR2 FQNEAQ. The germline V and J ends were trimmed by 4 bases and 0 bases, with 13 bases remaining between them. The length of the CDR3 is 16 residues. The CDR3, as DNA: TGTGCCAGCAGCTCGTACAGGGTCTCCTCTGGAAACACCATATATTTT. Amino acids: CASSSYRVSSGNTIYF.

The chain recombines TRBV2 with TRBJ1-2; 7 bases fit TRBD1. With V trimmed by 5 bases and J by 7 bases, 16 bases remained unmatched. CDR3 length equals 16 residues. Per germline, CDR1 SNHLY and CDR2 FYNNEI. CDR3 protein: CASSPSGQSGTSGYTF. The CDR3 nucleotides read TGTGCCAGCAGTCCCTCGGGACAGAGCGGGACGAGTGGCTACACCTTC.

This clonotype was counted a few times. This chain links TRBV12-3 or TRBV12-4 with TRBJ2-1; weak D call: TRBD2 (6 bases). CDR3 size: 15 residues. V shed 4 bases and J shed 9 bases, with 19 bases lying between them. CDR3 sequence reads: CASSSRLGRLTEQFF. The CDR3 nucleotides read TGTGCCAGCAGTTCCAGACTAGGGCGGCTGACTGAGCAGTTCTTC.

There are a few counts of this clonotype. This chain uses TRBV10-3 with TRBJ2-6; unclear D gene. Germline V CDR1 and CDR2: ENHRY, SYGVKD. The CDR3 length is 14 residues. Trimming cost V 6 bases and J 0 bases, with 6 bases left between them. CDR3 in amino acids: CAIRRPSGANVLTF. CDR3 DNA: TGTGCCATCAGGAGACCCTCTGGGGCCAACGTCCTGACTTTC.

This clonotype was seen many times. The V gene is TRBV7-9, the J gene TRBJ2-3; D is perhaps TRBD1 (6 bases). The CDR3 is made up of 15 amino acids. Trimming shortened V by 5 bases and J by 8 bases, and 20 bases separated the two germline ends. Germline assignment: CDR1 SEHNR and CDR2 FQNEAQ (reference sequence). DNA for the CDR3: TGTGCCAGCAGCCGCGACAGGAGGAAGATGATTACGCAGTATTTT. Amino acid sequence: CASSRDRRKMITQYF. Using reference TRBV7-9 and TRBJ2-3 for the parts outside the CDR3, the full variable domain is DTGVSQNPRHKITKRGQNVTFRCDPISEHNRLYWYRQTLGQGPEFLTYFQNEAQLEKSRLLSDRFSAERPKGSFSTLEIQRTEQGDSAMYLCASSRDRRKMITQYFGPGTRLTVL.

The V and J genes are TRBV5-4 and TRBJ1-1; D may be TRBD1 (5 bases). Germline V gene sequence: CDR1 SGHNT, CDR2 YYREEE (reference sequence). This CDR3 region has 14 residues. Trimming removed 5 bases at V and 2 bases at J, with 13 bases between. CDR3 in DNA: TGTGCCAGCAGACCCGACAGTGACAACACTGAAGCTTTCTTT. It codes for CASRPDSDNTEAFF.

This chain links TRBV3-1 with TRBJ1-1; 7 bases are shared with TRBD1. Germline V lookup: CDR1 LGHDT, CDR2 YNNKEL (reference sequence). The CDR3 runs 14 residues. Losses at the gene ends were 1 base for V and 12 bases for J; bases not matched to a gene: 11. The CDR3 protein is CASSQVGEQGVSFF. The CDR3 nucleotides read TGTGCCAGCAGCCAAGTAGGGGAGCAGGGGGTTTCTTTCTTT.

The chain employs TRBV6-5 and TRBJ2-5; either TRBD1 or TRBD2 may fit D (5 bases each). CDR1 is MNHEY, CDR2 SVGAGI, per germline. The CDR3 extends over 13 amino acids. Trimming took off 6 bases at V and 2 bases at J, with 10 bases between the two ends. The CDR3 sequence is CASRRAGQETQYF. In DNA, the CDR3 is TGTGCCAGCAGGCGGGCAGGGCAAGAGACCCAGTACTTC.

V is TRBV7-2 and J is TRBJ2-7, with D possibly called TRBD1 or TRBD2 (5 bases each). V lost 1 base and J 0 bases, leaving 13 bases between the germline ends. There are 16 residues in the CDR3. Per germline, CDR1 SGHTA and CDR2 FQGNSA. The CDR3 here is CASSLVRDRSSYEQYF. The CDR3 DNA sequence: TGTGCCAGCAGCTTAGTTAGGGACCGGAGCTCCTACGAGCAGTACTTC.

The table lists this clonotype with a few counts. This chain connects TRBV6-6 to TRBJ2-7; 9 nucleotides line up with TRBD2. There are 12 residues in the CDR3. Germline CDR1 MNHNY, CDR2 SVGAGI (reference sequence). Trimming cost V 6 bases and J 6 bases; bases outside gene matches: 3. The CDR3 region is CASRSGGSEQYV. DNA of the CDR3: TGTGCCAGCAGGAGCGGGGGGAGCGAGCAGTACGTC.

The V call is TRBV5-1, the J call TRBJ2-5; TRBD2 aligns across 7 bases. V shed 4 bases, J shed 5 bases, and the junction held 5 bases outside the gene matches. CDR1 SGHRS and CDR2 YFSETQ come from the germline V gene. CDR3 length equals 13 residues. The DNA for the CDR3 is TGCGCCAGCAGCCCCCGGGGGGTGGAGACCCAGTACTTC. Its translation is CASSPRGVETQYF.

The rearrangement links TRBV5-8 to TRBJ1-2; 11 nucleotides line up with TRBD1. This CDR3 contains 13 residues. Trimming removed 4 bases from V and 8 bases from J; junction bases left unmatched: 4. CDR1 is SGHTS, CDR2 YDEGEE, per germline. CDR3 sequence (DNA): TGTGCCAGCAGCCCCTGGACAGGGGGCGGCTACACCTTC. Protein: CASSPWTGGGYTF.

This clonotype turned up a few times. The chain has TRBV7-9 and TRBJ1-1; D perhaps matches TRBD1 (5 bases). Germline-derived CDR1 and CDR2 are SEHNR and FQNEAQ (reference sequence). The CDR3 is 15 amino acids. V lost 7 bases, J lost 4 bases, and 19 bases lay in between. CDR3 sequence reads: CASTRTGGIGTEAFF. The CDR3 DNA follows: TGTGCCAGCACTCGTACGGGGGGGATAGGCACTGAAGCTTTCTTT.

This clonotype was detected ten times or more. The V call is TRBV5-1, the J call TRBJ1-2; D is unclear. V lost 1 base to trimming and J lost 3 bases, with 16 bases between them. The V gene's germline CDR1 is SGHRS and CDR2 YFSETQ. The CDR3 length is 16 residues. Here the CDR3 DNA reads TGCGCCAGCAGCTTGACGGTGACTGAGCTAGACTATGGCTACACCTTC. Translation: CASSLTVTELDYGYTF.

This clonotype appeared a few times. J is TRBJ2-3 and V is TRBV7-9; tentatively, D is TRBD2 (5 bases). Germline-derived CDR1 and CDR2 are SEHNR and FQNEAQ (reference sequence). The CDR3 loop spans 14 amino acids. Trimming took 3 bases from V and 2 from J, leaving 9 bases between them. Here the CDR3 reads CASSFVDYTDTQYF. CDR3 DNA: TGTGCCAGCAGCTTCGTAGACTACACAGATACGCAGTATTTT.

This clonotype came up a few times. A junction boundary mismatches the germline segment, possibly from a read error. The V and J genes are TRBV6-5 and TRBJ2-5, with D perhaps matching TRBD1 (5 bases). The germline gives CDR1 MNHEY, CDR2 SVGAGI. CDR3 length equals 13 residues. This chain's CDR3 is CASSSRVQGTQYF. The CDR3 DNA reads as TGTGCCAGCAGTTCCAGGGTACAAGGGACCCAGTACTTC.